This TCR beta chain is drawn from a study of beta chain features in type 1 diabetes. Study-wide results and caveats: Type 1 diabetes patients had moderately but significantly shorter TCRB CDR3s in all four CD4+ subsets. The question left open here concerned HLA type influencing TCRB rearrangement.

V dropped 2 bases and J dropped 2 bases, with 7 bases sitting between them. Germline CDR1 and CDR2: SGHRS and YFSETQ. CDR3 length equals 13 residues. The whole isolated RNA underwent reverse transcription, so sequencing captured expressed TCRB transcripts. TCRdb keeps only in-frame clones here, not all; method: immunoSEQ multiplex PCR. The sample shows 200,000 to 250,000 clones, about 11% of them seen only once. About this clone itself: The antigen is not known.

Sequencing was carried out using central memory CD4+ T cells from blood. This sequence originates from a man younger than 30 in good health. The V call is TRBV5-1, the J call TRBJ1-2; D not resolved. CDR3 sequence: CASSFDLNYGYTF. The CDR3 DNA is TGCGCCAGCAGCTTTGACCTAAACTATGGCTACACCTTC.